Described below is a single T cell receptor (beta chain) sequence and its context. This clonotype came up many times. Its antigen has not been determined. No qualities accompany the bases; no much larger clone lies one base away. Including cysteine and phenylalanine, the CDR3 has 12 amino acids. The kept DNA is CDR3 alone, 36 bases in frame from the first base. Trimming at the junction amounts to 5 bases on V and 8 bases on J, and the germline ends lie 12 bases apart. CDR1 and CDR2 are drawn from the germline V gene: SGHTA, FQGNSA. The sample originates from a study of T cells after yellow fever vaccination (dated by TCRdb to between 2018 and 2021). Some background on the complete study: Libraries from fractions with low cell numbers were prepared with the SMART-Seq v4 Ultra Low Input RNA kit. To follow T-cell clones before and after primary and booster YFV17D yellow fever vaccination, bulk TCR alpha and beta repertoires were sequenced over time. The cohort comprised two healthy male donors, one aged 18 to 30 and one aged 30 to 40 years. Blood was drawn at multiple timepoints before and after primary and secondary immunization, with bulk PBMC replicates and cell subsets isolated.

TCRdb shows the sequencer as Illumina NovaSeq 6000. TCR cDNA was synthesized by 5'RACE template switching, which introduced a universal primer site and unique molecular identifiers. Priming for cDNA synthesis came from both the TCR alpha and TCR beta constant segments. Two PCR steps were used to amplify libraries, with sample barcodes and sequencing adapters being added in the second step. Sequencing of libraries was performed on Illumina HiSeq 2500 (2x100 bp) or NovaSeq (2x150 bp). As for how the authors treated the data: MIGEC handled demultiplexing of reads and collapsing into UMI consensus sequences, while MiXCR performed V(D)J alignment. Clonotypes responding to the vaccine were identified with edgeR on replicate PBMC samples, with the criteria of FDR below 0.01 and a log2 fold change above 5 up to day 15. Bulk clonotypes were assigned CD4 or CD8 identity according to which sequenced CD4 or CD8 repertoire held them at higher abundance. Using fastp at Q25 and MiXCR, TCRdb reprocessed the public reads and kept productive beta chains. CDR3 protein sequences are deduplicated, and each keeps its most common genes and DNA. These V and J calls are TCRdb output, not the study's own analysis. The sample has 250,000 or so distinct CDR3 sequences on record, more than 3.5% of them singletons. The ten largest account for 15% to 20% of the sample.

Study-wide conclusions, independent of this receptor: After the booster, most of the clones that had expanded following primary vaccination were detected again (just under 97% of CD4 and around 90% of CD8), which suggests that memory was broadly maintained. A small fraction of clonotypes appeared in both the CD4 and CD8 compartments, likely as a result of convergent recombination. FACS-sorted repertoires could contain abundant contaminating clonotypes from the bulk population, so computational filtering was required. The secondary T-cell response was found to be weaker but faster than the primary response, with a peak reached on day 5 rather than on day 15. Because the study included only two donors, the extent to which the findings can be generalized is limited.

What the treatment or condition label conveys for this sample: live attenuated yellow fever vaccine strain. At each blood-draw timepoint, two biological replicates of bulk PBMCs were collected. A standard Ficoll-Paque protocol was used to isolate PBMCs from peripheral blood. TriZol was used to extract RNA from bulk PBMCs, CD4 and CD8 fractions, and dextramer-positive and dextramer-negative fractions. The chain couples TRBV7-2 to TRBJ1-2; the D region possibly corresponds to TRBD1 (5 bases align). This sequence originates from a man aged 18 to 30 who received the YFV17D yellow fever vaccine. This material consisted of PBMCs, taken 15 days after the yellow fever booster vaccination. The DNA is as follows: TGTGCCAGCAGCACGGCAGGGAGCGGCTACACCTTC. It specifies CASSTAGSGYTF. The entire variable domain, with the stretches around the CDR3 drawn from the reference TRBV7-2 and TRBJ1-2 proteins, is GAGVSQSPSNKVTEKGKDVELRCDPISGHTALYWYRQSLGQGLEFLIYFQGNSAPDKSGLPSDRFSAERTGGSVSTLTIQRTQQEDSAVYLCASSTAGSGYTFGSGTRLTVV.